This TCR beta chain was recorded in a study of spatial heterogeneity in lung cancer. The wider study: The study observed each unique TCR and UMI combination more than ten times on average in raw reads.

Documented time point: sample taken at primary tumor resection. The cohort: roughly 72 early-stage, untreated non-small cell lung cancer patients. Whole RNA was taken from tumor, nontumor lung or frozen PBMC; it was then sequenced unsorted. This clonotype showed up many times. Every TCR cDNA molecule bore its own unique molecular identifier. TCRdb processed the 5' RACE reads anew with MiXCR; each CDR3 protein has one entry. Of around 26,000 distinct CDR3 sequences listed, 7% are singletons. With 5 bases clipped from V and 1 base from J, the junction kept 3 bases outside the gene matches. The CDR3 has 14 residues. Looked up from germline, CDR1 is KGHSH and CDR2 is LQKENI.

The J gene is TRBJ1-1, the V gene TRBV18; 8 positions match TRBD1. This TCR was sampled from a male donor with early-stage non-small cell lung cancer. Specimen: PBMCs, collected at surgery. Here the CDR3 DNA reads TGTGCCAGCTCAGAAGACAGGGGGAACACTGAAGCTTTCTTT. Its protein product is CASSEDRGNTEAFF. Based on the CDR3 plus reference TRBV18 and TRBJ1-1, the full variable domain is NAGVMQNPRHLVRRRGQEARLRCSPMKGHSHVYWYRQLPEEGLKFMVYLQKENIIDESGMPKERFSAEFPKEGPSILRIQQVVRGDSAAYFCASSEDRGNTEAFFGQGTRLTVV.